These 21 T cell receptor beta chains came from one sample sequenced in a study of CD8 T cells in Susac syndrome. When the RNA was reverse transcribed, random hexamers were used with an input of about 0.45 to 1 ug. TCRdb independently ran MiXCR on the immunoSEQ multiplex PCR reads; one entry per CDR3 protein. The data hold about 100,000 distinct CDR3 sequences, with 95% observed a single time. Sequenced material: CD8+ T cells from PBMCs. All receptors come from a human donor with Susac syndrome.

The chain is built from TRBV9 and TRBJ1-5, with D possibly matching TRBD1 (5 bases). The CDR3 is 15 amino acids. V lost 3 bases, J lost 5 bases, and 15 bases lay in between. Germline V gene lookup returns CDR1 SGDLS and CDR2 YYNGEE. For the CDR3, the DNA is TGTGCCAGCAGCGCCGAAGGGACGTTCGATCAGCCCCAGCATTTT. Translating gives CASSAEGTFDQPQHF.

The gene calls are TRBV15 and TRBJ2-1; 7 bases line up with TRBD2. This CDR3 contains 14 residues. The trim removed 5 bases at V and 7 bases at J, leaving 8 bases unmatched. In germline, CDR1 is LNHNV, CDR2 YYDKDF (reference sequence). CDR3 nucleotides: TGTGCCACCAGCGTTACGACCGGGAGGAATGAGCAGTTCTTC. Its translation is CATSVTTGRNEQFF.

V gene TRBV29-1 combines with J gene TRBJ1-1; D call uncertain. Germline V gene sequence: CDR1 SQVTM, CDR2 ANQGSEA. The CDR3 has 10 residues. V lost 4 bases and J lost 8, with 8 bases in between. The CDR3 nucleotides are TGCAGCGTTGTGGCGGGAGAAGCTTTCTTT. Its translation: CSVVAGEAFF.

This chain links TRBV18 with TRBJ2-3; D call uncertain. The germline CDR1 and CDR2 sequences are KGHSH and LQKENI. This CDR3 contains 15 residues. Trimming shortened V by 4 bases and J by 6 bases, and 17 bases separated the two germline ends. CDR3 region: CASSHEAELADTQYF. CDR3 bases: TGTGCCAGCTCACACGAGGCCGAACTTGCGGATACGCAGTATTTT.

The chain uses TRBV28 and TRBJ1-5; D gene unclear. Germline lookup yields CDR1 MDHEN and CDR2 SYDVKM. The V and J ends lost 3 bases and 6 bases respectively, with 18 bases between them. The length of the CDR3 is 16 residues. The CDR3 region has the DNA TGTGCCAGCAGTTTTGTGTTGCCTATAGGGTCTCAGCCCCAGCATTTT. As protein: CASSFVLPIGSQPQHF.

CDR3 DNA sequence: TGCGCCAGCAGAGATAGTTGGGAGCTGTTTTTT. Residues: CASRDSWELFF. The V gene is TRBV5-1, the J gene TRBJ2-2; D remains ambiguous. Germline CDR1 SGHRS, CDR2 YFSETQ. V lost 5 bases and J 9 bases, leaving 8 bases between the germline ends. The CDR3 runs to 11 residues.

This clonotype was recorded a few times. V gene TRBV12-3 or TRBV12-4 combines with J gene TRBJ2-1, with D unresolved. V was trimmed by 8 bases and J by 5 bases, leaving 7 bases between them. The CDR3 runs 11 residues. The CDR3 region is CASSPDNEQFF. The CDR3 bases are TGTGCCAGCTCACCCGACAATGAGCAGTTCTTC.

The rearrangement uses TRBV5-1 and TRBJ1-1; D is undetermined. Trimming took 0 bases from V and 0 from J, leaving 6 bases between them. The CDR3 is 14 amino acids. Germline CDR1 is SGHRS and CDR2 is YFSETQ. CDR3 coding DNA: TGCGCCAGCAGCTTGGATGCCATGAACACTGAAGCTTTCTTT. Translating it yields CASSLDAMNTEAFF.

J is TRBJ2-5 and V is TRBV2; D remains unclear. CDR1 is SNHLY, CDR2 FYNNEI, per germline. This CDR3 has 12 amino acids. Trimming stripped 4 bases from V and 4 bases from J, with 7 bases between. The CDR3 sequence is CASSVDGETQYF. CDR3 nucleotides: TGTGCCAGCAGTGTGGACGGAGAGACCCAGTACTTC.

V gene TRBV5-5 combines with J gene TRBJ1-3, with 9 bases lining up with TRBD1. This CDR3 has 16 amino acids. Germline V gene data show CDR1 as SGHKS and CDR2 as YYEKEE (reference sequence). J lost 2 bases, V lost 1 base, and 4 bases had no gene match. This CDR3 reads CASSLLGQGAGNTIYF. CDR3 nucleotide sequence: TGTGCCAGCAGCTTGTTGGGACAGGGCGCTGGAAACACCATATATTTT. The variable domain in full, completed from reference TRBV5-5 and TRBJ1-3, reads DAGVTQSPTHLIKTRGQQVTLRCSPISGHKSVSWYQQVLGQGPQFIFQYYEKEERGRGNFPDRFSARQFPNYSSELNVNALLLGDSALYLCASSLLGQGAGNTIYFGEGSWLTVV.

The gene calls are TRBV29-1 and TRBJ1-5; a possible D gene is TRBD1 (5 bases). The V gene lost 4 bases and the J gene lost 0 bases, with 7 bases spanning the gap. This CDR3 contains 13 residues. The germline V gene has CDR1 SQVTM and CDR2 ANQGSEA. The CDR3 nucleotides are TGCAGCGTTGGTGGGACTAGCAATCAGCCCCAGCATTTT. Amino acid sequence: CSVGGTSNQPQHF.

The chain employs TRBV12-3 or TRBV12-4 and TRBJ1-4; no reliable D call. The CDR3 is 12 residues long. V lost 1 base, J lost 6 bases, and 3 bases lay in between. CDR3 sequence: CASSLEHEKLFF. For the CDR3, the DNA is TGTGCCAGCAGTTTAGAACATGAAAAACTGTTTTTT.

The chain combines TRBV20-1 with TRBJ1-5; no clear D. The germline gives CDR1 DFQATT, CDR2 SNEGSKA (reference sequence). The CDR3 is 12 residues long. Deletions cut 0 bases from V and 6 bases from J, with 6 bases between. Here the CDR3 reads CSARDRGQPQHF. The CDR3 coding sequence is TGCAGTGCTAGAGATAGAGGTCAGCCCCAGCATTTT.

The CDR3 DNA is TGTGCCAGCAGCTTAGCACCAGGGCTGATTTGGGATGGCTACACCTTC. This gives the protein CASSLAPGLIWDGYTF. The gene calls are TRBV11-2 and TRBJ1-2; possibly TRBD1 for D (5 bases). Trimming pared 1 base from V and 6 bases from J, leaving 18 bases between. The CDR3 runs to 16 residues. Germline lookup yields CDR1 SGHAT and CDR2 FQNNGV.

The chain combines TRBV9 with TRBJ2-5; D not resolved. CDR3 length: 13 amino acids. With 4 bases removed from V and 4 bases from J, the gap between germline ends came to 11 bases. Germline V gene data show CDR1 as SGDLS and CDR2 as YYNGEE. The CDR3 DNA reads as TGTGCCAGCAGCTCCGGACCCGGAGAGACCCAGTACTTC. Residues: CASSSGPGETQYF.

This clonotype appeared once. The chain has TRBV7-2 and TRBJ1-2; D is uncertain. Germline V gene sequence: CDR1 SGHTA, CDR2 FQGNSA. The CDR3 consists of 12 residues. The V end was cut by 3 bases, the J end by 6 bases, with 8 bases between. The CDR3 region has the DNA TGTGCCAGCAGCTTTCTGTGGAATGGCTACACCTTC. It yields the protein CASSFLWNGYTF.

The V and J genes are TRBV6-2 or TRBV6-3 and TRBJ2-7; TRBD2 aligns across 14 bases. Germline loops: CDR1 MNHEY, CDR2 SVGEGT. V shed 3 bases, J shed 7 bases, and the junction held 8 bases outside the gene matches. This CDR3 contains 16 residues. This CDR3 is CASSYPGLAGAREQYF. CDR3 in DNA: TGTGCCAGCAGTTATCCGGGACTAGCGGGAGCTAGGGAGCAGTACTTC.

The chain combines TRBV27 with TRBJ2-7, with D unresolved. This CDR3 spans 15 amino acids. The germline gives CDR1 MNHEY, CDR2 SMNVEV (reference sequence). The V gene lost 0 bases and the J gene lost 2 bases, with 11 bases spanning the gap. This CDR3 is CASSLSRATTYEQYF. DNA for the CDR3: TGTGCCAGCAGTTTATCCCGGGCGACGACCTACGAGCAGTACTTC.

The V gene is TRBV10-2, the J gene TRBJ2-1; D not certain. The CDR3 has 11 amino acids. V was cut by 0 bases and J by 7 bases, with 1 base left in between. Germline lookup yields CDR1 WSHSY and CDR2 SAAADI. The CDR3 region is CASSESNEQFF. CDR3 DNA: TGCGCCAGCAGTGAGTCTAATGAGCAGTTCTTC.

This clonotype has a handful of counts. J is TRBJ1-5 and V is TRBV9; D unresolved. Germline-derived CDR1 and CDR2 are SGDLS and YYNGEE. The CDR3 sequence is 14 residues long. The V end was cut by 4 bases, the J end by 0 bases, with 8 bases between. The CDR3 nucleotides are TGTGCCAGCAGCCAAGAAGGTAGCAATCAGCCCCAGCATTTT. This encodes CASSQEGSNQPQHF.

This sequence joins TRBV2 and TRBJ1-1; a possible D gene is TRBD1 (5 bases). Looked up from germline, CDR1 is SNHLY and CDR2 is FYNNEI. V was clipped by 2 bases and J by 1 base, with 8 bases between them. CDR3 size: 14 residues. CDR3 sequence: CASSEYRSNTEAFF. The CDR3, as DNA: TGTGCCAGCAGTGAATACAGGTCGAACACTGAAGCTTTCTTT.